Sequencing of this T cell receptor (beta chain) was carried out in a study of shared clonotypes between healthy human individuals. Findings and caveats of the study: Sharing of clonotypes among donors was expected to vary with sequencing depth. Among a handful of donors, roughly 5.5% of naive CD4 clonotypes were found in common.

Tens of thousands of T cell genomes, or 200 to 250 ng DNA, went into the sorted-subset replicate PCRs. TCRdb keeps only in-frame clones here, not all; method: immunoSEQ multiplex PCR. This table holds some 200,000 clones, about 69% found once. On this clone: Its antigen remains unknown.

Sequencing used memory CD4+ T cells sorted from blood. Specified subset: CD45RA-negative fraction. The receptor comes from a young man in good health.

CDR3 loop: CASSIGRAGTGELFF. The CDR3 nucleotides are TGTGCCAGCAGCATCGGGAGGGCCGGTACCGGGGAGCTGTTTTTT. The chain links TRBV9 to TRBJ2-2, with 8 bases fitting TRBD2. Trimming cost V 4 bases and J 5 bases; bases outside gene matches: 7. CDR1 and CDR2 from the germline V gene are SGDLS and YYNGEE. The CDR3 consists of 15 residues.